The 32 T cell receptor beta chains below come from one sample, sequenced in a study of shared clonotypes between healthy human individuals. Produced via immunoSEQ multiplex PCR; TCRdb's table is partial and in-frame only. The data contain approximately 1,000,000 clones, roughly 80% of them singletons. The material sequenced was memory CD4+ T cells from PBMCs. The subset: CD45RA-negative fraction. All receptors come from a man aged 18 to 29 in good health. Some clones in this sample may be carry-over from other donors' samples.

This clone was seen more than once but under ten times. The genes are TRBV7-2 and TRBJ1-5; D gene uncertain. The CDR3 is 13 residues long. The V and J ends lost 2 bases and 7 bases respectively, with 9 bases between them. Looked up from germline, CDR1 is SGHTA and CDR2 is FQGNSA. The CDR3 reads CASSLPGLQPQHF. The CDR3 region has the DNA TGTGCCAGCAGCTTACCTGGGTTGCAGCCCCAGCATTTT.

This rearrangement joins TRBV4-1 to TRBJ2-7; maybe TRBD2 (5 bases). The CDR3 loop spans 15 amino acids. The germline V and J ends were trimmed by 4 bases and 3 bases, with 16 bases remaining between them. Per germline, CDR1 MGHRA and CDR2 YSYEKL. This CDR3 reads CASSPPPGRGYEQYF. Written as DNA, the CDR3 is TGCGCCAGCAGCCCCCCCCCGGGTCGGGGCTACGAGCAGTACTTC.

This clone was found a few times. Other DNA variants within this sample encode the same CDR3. The rearrangement joins TRBV5-1 to TRBJ1-1; D is perhaps TRBD1 (5 bases). With 3 bases removed from V and 1 base from J, the gap between germline ends came to 7 bases. This CDR3 comprises 13 residues. Germline V gives CDR1 SGHRS, CDR2 YFSETQ. CDR3 sequence (DNA): TGCGCCAGCAGCTCGGACAAGAACACTGAAGCTTTCTTT. This gives the protein CASSSDKNTEAFF.

The rearrangement joins TRBV7-9 to TRBJ2-6, with D unresolved. Trimming shortened V by 1 base and J by 0 bases, and 7 bases separated the two germline ends. The CDR3 is 16 residues long. CDR1 is SEHNR, CDR2 FQNEAQ, per germline (reference sequence). CDR3 DNA: TGTGCCAGCAGCTTAGGACGGTCCTCTGGGGCCAACGTCCTGACTTTC. It encodes CASSLGRSSGANVLTF.

The rearrangement links TRBV4-2 to TRBJ1-4; D uncertain. This CDR3 contains 18 residues. From germline, CDR1 is LGHNA and CDR2 YNFKEQ. The V gene lost 4 bases and the J gene lost 3 bases, with 21 bases spanning the gap. In DNA form, the CDR3 reads TGTGCCAGCAGCCGAGTCGGAAACCTTCGGGAAGCTAATGAAAAACTGTTTTTT. Residues: CASSRVGNLREANEKLFF.

The chain combines TRBV29-1 with TRBJ1-1, with 10 nucleotides matching TRBD1. Germline lookup yields CDR1 SQVTM and CDR2 ANQGSEA. J lost 4 bases, V lost 6 bases, and 5 bases had no gene match. The CDR3 runs 13 residues. In DNA, the CDR3 is TGCAGCGTCCAACGGACAGGGGGCACTGAAGCTTTCTTT. Translation gives CSVQRTGGTEAFF.

A few counts support this clone. This chain's CDR3 is CASSREQDWVTYEQYF. In DNA, the CDR3 is TGTGCCAGCAGCCGAGAGCAGGACTGGGTCACCTACGAGCAGTACTTC. This chain uses TRBV4-2 with TRBJ2-7, with a possible D match to TRBD2 (5 bases). The germline V gene encodes CDR1 LGHNA and CDR2 YNFKEQ. The V end was cut by 4 bases, the J end by 2 bases, with 18 bases between. This CDR3 comprises 16 residues.

The sample holds a few counts of this clone. With a much larger clone just one base away, this may be a read error. This same CDR3 is encoded by further DNA sequences in the sample. The V gene is TRBV11-2, the J gene TRBJ1-4; D remains unclear. Germline loops: CDR1 SGHAT, CDR2 FQNNGV. There are 12 residues in the CDR3. CDR3 sequence reads: CASSLWREKLFF. The CDR3 region has the DNA TGCGCCAGCAGCTTATGGAGGGAAAAACTGTTTTTT.

This clone has a single count. The V gene is TRBV28, the J gene TRBJ1-1; D uncertain. The CDR3 runs 13 residues. Per the germline V gene, CDR1 is MDHEN and CDR2 is SYDVKM. Between the trimmed V and J ends, which lost 7 bases and 8 bases, there was a span of 17 bases. CDR3 DNA sequence: TGTGCCAGCACCCCCTACGCTCTGAGGGAAGCTTTCTTT. Its protein is CASTPYALREAFF.

The gene calls are TRBV9 and TRBJ2-2; D gene uncertain. Germline CDR1 is SGDLS and CDR2 is YYNGEE. With 3 bases removed from V and 7 bases from J, the gap between germline ends came to 10 bases. The CDR3 totals 13 residues. This CDR3 reads CASSGSFIGELFF. The DNA for the CDR3 is TGTGCCAGCAGCGGGAGCTTTATCGGGGAGCTGTTTTTT.

The V gene is TRBV11-2, the J gene TRBJ2-1, with D perhaps matching TRBD2 (5 bases). Germline V gene lookup returns CDR1 SGHAT and CDR2 FQNNGV. The V end lost 2 bases, the J end lost 4 bases, and 12 bases lay between the germline ends. The CDR3 runs 15 residues. CDR3 coding DNA: TGTGCCAGCAGCTTATTGGACTTCTCATACAATGAGCAGTTCTTC. It encodes CASSLLDFSYNEQFF.

The chain is built from TRBV7-3 and TRBJ2-3; D gene ambiguous. V lost 5 bases and J 0 bases, leaving 12 bases between the germline ends. Germline CDR1 is SGHTA and CDR2 is FQGTGA. The CDR3 length is 15 residues. CDR3 amino acids: CASSNGDTSTDTQYF. The CDR3, as DNA: TGTGCCAGCAGCAATGGGGATACTAGCACAGATACGCAGTATTTT. The full variable domain, completed using reference TRBV7-3 and TRBJ2-3, is GAGVSQTPSNKVTEKGKYVELRCDPISGHTALYWYRQSLGQGPEFLIYFQGTGAADDSGLPNDRFFAVRPEGSVSTLKIQRTERGDSAVYLCASSNGDTSTDTQYFGPGTRLTVL.

The gene calls are TRBV5-1 and TRBJ2-4, with D perhaps being TRBD1 or TRBD2 (5 bases each). V was pared by 5 bases and J by 6 bases, with 18 bases between. Looked up from germline, CDR1 is SGHRS and CDR2 is YFSETQ. The CDR3 runs 15 residues. The CDR3 spells CASRGDTGTGNIQYF. The DNA of the CDR3 is TGCGCCAGCAGGGGCGATACCGGGACGGGAAACATTCAGTACTTC.

This chain joins TRBV7-9 and TRBJ1-2; D perhaps matches TRBD1 (6 bases). V gave up 5 bases and J gave up 6 bases, with 13 bases separating them. The germline V gene has CDR1 SEHNR and CDR2 FQNEAQ (reference sequence). The CDR3 runs to 13 residues. CDR3 sequence reads: CASSADGGHGYTF. Here the CDR3 DNA reads TGTGCCAGCAGCGCTGACGGGGGCCATGGCTACACCTTC. Drawing the rest from reference TRBV7-9 and TRBJ1-2, the complete variable domain is DTGVSQNPRHKITKRGQNVTFRCDPISEHNRLYWYRQTLGQGPEFLTYFQNEAQLEKSRLLSDRFSAERPKGSFSTLEIQRTEQGDSAMYLCASSADGGHGYTFGSGTRLTVV.

The chain has TRBV15 and TRBJ2-4; possible D gene TRBD1, 7 bases. The V end lost 4 bases, the J end lost 2 bases, and 21 bases lay between the germline ends. CDR1 LNHNV and CDR2 YYDKDF come from the germline V gene (reference sequence). The CDR3 length is 18 residues. The CDR3 is CATSMAQGRLGSKNIQYF. The CDR3 DNA is TGTGCCACCAGCATGGCACAGGGGAGGCTCGGGTCCAAAAACATTCAGTACTTC.

V is TRBV5-6 and J is TRBJ2-5, with 10 bases identical to TRBD2. Losses at the gene ends were 1 base for V and 1 base for J; bases not matched to a gene: 4. This CDR3 has 16 residues. Germline assignment: CDR1 SGHDT and CDR2 YYEEEE. The CDR3 sequence is CASSLMGLAFQETQYF. The CDR3 nucleotides are TGTGCCAGCAGCTTGATGGGACTAGCGTTCCAAGAGACCCAGTACTTC. Filled out from reference TRBV5-6 and TRBJ2-5, the complete variable domain reads DAGVTQSPTHLIKTRGQQVTLRCSPKSGHDTVSWYQQALGQGPQFIFQYYEEEERQRGNFPDRFSGHQFPNYSSELNVNALLLGDSALYLCASSLMGLAFQETQYFGPGTRLLVL.

Remarks on this clone: Sequence at one end of the junction differs from germline and may be a read error. The V and J genes are TRBV7-2 and TRBJ1-3, with D unresolved. The CDR3 is made up of 12 amino acids. Germline V lookup: CDR1 SGHTA, CDR2 FQGNSA. CDR3 DNA sequence: TGTGCCAGCAGCTCTAGCTCCCAAGGGATCGGTTTT. This codes for CASSSSSQGIGF.

The rearrangement links TRBV2 to TRBJ2-7; 9 bases agree with TRBD1. J gave up 3 bases and V 7 bases, and 7 bases lay outside the gene matches. CDR3 length equals 14 residues. In germline, CDR1 is SNHLY, CDR2 FYNNEI. The CDR3 DNA is TGTGCCAGCACCCGGGACAGGGATAGCTACGAGCAGTACTTC. Its translation: CASTRDRDSYEQYF.

This clone has just a few counts. V is TRBV11-2 and J is TRBJ2-7; the match to TRBD2 covers 7 bases. The CDR3 runs to 17 residues. CDR1 is SGHAT and CDR2 is FQNNGV in the germline V gene. Trimming took 1 base from V and 1 from J; bases not matched to a gene: 10. The CDR3 reads CASSLGVGGRMSYEQYF. In nucleotides, the CDR3 is TGTGCCAGCAGCTTAGGAGTGGGGGGGAGGATGTCCTACGAGCAGTACTTC.

The V gene is TRBV29-1, the J gene TRBJ2-4; 7 bases agree with TRBD2. The junction had 5 bases not matched to a gene; V was cut back by 3 bases and J by 0 bases. The CDR3 totals 15 residues. Germline CDR1 is SQVTM and CDR2 is ANQGSEA. The CDR3 is CSVEGTGGAKNIQYF. The DNA for the CDR3 is TGCAGCGTTGAGGGAACGGGGGGAGCCAAAAACATTCAGTACTTC.

V and J are TRBV28 and TRBJ2-1; 10 bases are a match to TRBD2. Per the germline V gene, CDR1 is MDHEN and CDR2 is SYDVKM. After removal of 5 bases from V and 3 bases from J, the junction contained 1 base not matched to a gene. The CDR3 has 14 amino acids. Here the CDR3 DNA reads TGTGCCAGCAGTACTAGCGGGATCTACAATGAGCAGTTCTTC. As protein: CASSTSGIYNEQFF.

This sequence joins TRBV5-4 and TRBJ1-2; the D gene is possibly TRBD1 (5 bases). The CDR3 length is 13 residues. V was trimmed by 4 bases and J by 6 bases, leaving 13 bases between them. Germline V CDR1 and CDR2: SGHNT, YYREEE (reference sequence). As DNA, the CDR3 is TGTGCCAGCAGCGCGACAGAGTTTAATGGCTACACCTTC. It specifies CASSATEFNGYTF.

The chain combines TRBV6-6 with TRBJ1-1; D is unclear. CDR3 size: 13 residues. Trimming removed 6 bases at V and 1 base at J, with 9 bases between. The V gene's germline CDR1 is MNHNY and CDR2 SVGAGI (reference sequence). The CDR3 here is CASSGPANTEAFF. The CDR3 coding sequence is TGTGCCAGCAGCGGGCCTGCGAACACTGAAGCTTTCTTT.

This chain uses TRBV10-1 with TRBJ2-1, with TRBD1 matching 7 bases. Unmatched junction bases numbered 5, after V lost 6 bases and J lost 6 bases. Germline CDR1 reads WNHNN; CDR2 reads SYGVQD (reference sequence). The CDR3 is made up of 13 amino acids. This CDR3 reads CASSRDRINEQFF. The CDR3 nucleotides are TGCGCCAGCAGCCGGGACAGAATCAATGAGCAGTTCTTC.

This sequence joins TRBV7-2 and TRBJ2-2; D is uncertain. Germline V lookup: CDR1 SGHTA, CDR2 FQGNSA. The length of the CDR3 is 15 residues. V was trimmed by 1 base and J by 7 bases, leaving 13 bases between them. CDR3 in amino acids: CASSLGLPSDGELFF. DNA of the CDR3: TGTGCCAGCAGCTTAGGTTTGCCCAGTGACGGGGAGCTGTTTTTT.

The count of this clone is one. Other DNA sequences in this specimen translate into the identical CDR3. The rearrangement joins TRBV28 to TRBJ2-1, with D unresolved. V dropped 8 bases and J dropped 1 base, with 0 bases sitting between them. The CDR3 extends over 10 amino acids. Germline CDR1 MDHEN, CDR2 SYDVKM. CDR3 region: CASSYNEQFF. CDR3 nucleotide sequence: TGTGCCAGCTCCTACAATGAGCAGTTCTTC.

In its sample, this clone was seen a few times. The rearrangement joins TRBV11-2 to TRBJ2-1, with D perhaps being TRBD1 or TRBD2 (5 bases each). This CDR3 is built from 13 residues. CDR1 SGHAT and CDR2 FQNNGV come from the germline V gene. V gave up 5 bases and J gave up 7 bases, with 12 bases separating them. The CDR3 nucleotides are TGTGCCAGCAGCCCCGGGACCGTTAATGAGCAGTTCTTC. As protein: CASSPGTVNEQFF.

In its sample, this clone was seen many times. The sample has other DNA sequences that encode this CDR3 too. The gene calls are TRBV29-1 and TRBJ2-1; TRBD2 agrees at 14 bases. Germline V gene data show CDR1 as SQVTM and CDR2 as ANQGSEA. The V and J ends lost 6 bases and 10 bases, in that order; junction bases with no gene match: 8. The CDR3 extends over 14 amino acids. CDR3 residues: CSVAGTSGSGEQFF. The CDR3 coding sequence is TGCAGCGTGGCCGGGACTAGCGGGAGTGGCGAGCAGTTCTTC.

The chain is built from TRBV27 and TRBJ1-1, with D uncertain. In germline, CDR1 is MNHEY, CDR2 SMNVEV (reference sequence). V shed 5 bases and J shed 6 bases, with 10 bases lying between them. The CDR3 loop spans 12 amino acids. The CDR3 sequence: CASSPRGPEAFF. In nucleotides, the CDR3 is TGTGCCAGCAGTCCGCGGGGTCCTGAAGCTTTCTTT.

This clone showed up just once. The genes are TRBV9 and TRBJ1-4; TRBD1 is a possible D gene (5 bases). V lost 0 bases and J lost 2, with 14 bases in between. The CDR3 extends over 17 amino acids. CDR1 is SGDLS and CDR2 is YYNGEE in the germline V gene. DNA of the CDR3: TGTGCCAGCAGCGTAGGGTTCGGGGGTCGGACTAATGAAAAACTGTTTTTT. Translation gives CASSVGFGGRTNEKLFF. Full variable domain (outside the CDR3, taken from reference TRBV9 and TRBJ1-4): DSGVTQTPKHLITATGQRVTLRCSPRSGDLSVYWYQQSLDQGLQFLIQYYNGEERAKGNILERFSAQQFPDLHSELNLSSLELGDSALYFCASSVGFGGRTNEKLFFGSGTQLSVL.

This chain joins TRBV4-3 and TRBJ1-2; weak D call: TRBD1 (6 bases). The germline gives CDR1 LGHNA, CDR2 YSLEER. The CDR3 totals 14 residues. V was clipped by 4 bases and J by 4 bases, with 13 bases between them. CDR3 in DNA: TGCGCCAGCAGCCCCGGGACAATCGGCTATGGCTACACCTTC. Its protein product is CASSPGTIGYGYTF.

V usage is TRBV9 and J usage is TRBJ2-5; a possible D gene is TRBD1 (6 bases). CDR1 and CDR2 (germline): SGDLS, YYNGEE. The CDR3 has 13 residues. V lost 4 bases and J 4 bases, leaving 11 bases between the germline ends. CDR3 region: CASSQQGGETQYF. The CDR3 region has the DNA TGTGCCAGCAGCCAACAGGGTGGAGAGACCCAGTACTTC.